Here is one TCR beta chain with its context. Measured with immunoSEQ multiplex PCR; TCRdb has only the in-frame clones, and not every one. The table has more than 300,000 clones, around 89% seen once. These data originate in a study of blood T cell repertoires in COVID-19. The sample consisted of PBMCs or T cells enriched from blood (not recorded which). This clonotype was obtained from a woman under 30 who had recovered from COVID-19.

CDR3 protein: CATSDTSGGRRFDGYTF. CDR3 nucleotides: TGTGCCACCAGTGATACCTCAGGGGGGCGCAGGTTCGATGGCTACACCTTC. The rearrangement links TRBV24-1 to TRBJ1-2; TRBD1 matches 7 bases. With 3 bases clipped from V and 6 bases from J, the junction kept 15 bases outside the gene matches. Per germline, CDR1 KGHDR and CDR2 SFDVKD. CDR3 size: 17 residues.